This T cell receptor beta chain was recovered during a study of molecular identifiers for immune sequencing clone quantification. Looking at the study overall: Within a replicate experiment, RNA obtained from either roughly 20,000 or 100,000 naive CD8 cells was divided into five aliquots, and four of those aliquots were then sequenced.

Between roughly 19,000 and 1,000,000 sorted cells, with 10%, 30% or 50% RNA, yielded naive CD8 libraries. Bulk TCR libraries were made with methods that had been previously described and with listed TCR primers. TCRdb called the PCR reads again in MiXCR, with one record for every CDR3 protein. The data contain 85,000 to 130,000 distinct CDR3 sequences, 36% of them singletons. This CDR3 is 15 amino acids long. V was pared by 3 bases and J by 5 bases, with 18 bases between. Germline V gene sequence: CDR1 SGHDT, CDR2 YYEEEE. V gene TRBV5-6 combines with J gene TRBJ2-7; a weak D match, TRBD1 (6 bases). The sample comprised naive CD8+ T cells from blood, with Jurkat cell RNA spiked in. Subset here: FACS-sorted CD8+CD4-CCR7+CD45RA+ naive T cells. The origin of this receptor is a human donor in good health. Some libraries in this study had Jurkat cell RNA spiked in. In DNA, the CDR3 is TGTGCCAGCAGCTACCCTTCGGCAGGGGTGAACGAGCAGTACTTC. Translating it yields CASSYPSAGVNEQYF.